Listed here are 32 T cell receptor beta chains from one sample, sequenced in a study. Via MiXCR, TCRdb re-called the 5' RACE reads, giving one row per CDR3 protein. The data contain nearly 55,000 distinct CDR3 sequences, about 25% of them singletons. The material sequenced was tumor-infiltrating naive CD4+ T cells sorted from the breast tumor. Indicated subset: naive CD4+ T cells, CD4+CD45RA+CD25-. These receptors all come from a female donor with breast cancer.

Concerning this clonotype itself: Germline and junction disagree at one end, which may indicate a read error. The gene calls are TRBV7-2 and TRBJ2-4; possible D gene TRBD2, 7 bases. The CDR3 loop spans 16 amino acids. Germline CDR1 SGHTA, CDR2 FQGNSA. CDR3 in amino acids: CPSSLGAGAIKNIQYF. CDR3 coding DNA: TGTCCCAGCAGCTTAGGGGCGGGGGCCATCAAAAACATTCAGTACTTC.

This clonotype showed up many times. V and J are TRBV6-5 and TRBJ2-7; D call uncertain. Trimming shortened V by 6 bases and J by 5 bases, and 17 bases separated the two germline ends. Germline CDR1 is MNHEY and CDR2 is SVGAGI. This CDR3 comprises 14 residues. The CDR3 protein is CASRERLIGDEQYF. CDR3 nucleotides: TGTGCCAGCAGGGAACGGCTTATCGGCGACGAGCAGTACTTC.

The CDR3 nucleotides are TGCGCCAGCAGCTTGGAGGGACGCCATGAGCAGTTCTTC. Amino acids: CASSLEGRHEQFF. The chain employs TRBV5-1 and TRBJ2-1; D tentatively reads TRBD1 or TRBD2 (5 bases each). The CDR3 spans 13 residues. Germline V gene lookup returns CDR1 SGHRS and CDR2 YFSETQ. With 0 bases removed from V and 8 bases from J, the gap between germline ends came to 9 bases.

This clonotype was counted between two and nine times. The J gene is TRBJ2-4, the V gene TRBV12-3 or TRBV12-4, with 7 bases aligning to TRBD1. The CDR3 is made up of 15 amino acids. The V segment lost 5 bases and the J segment 1 base; nucleotides outside the gene matches: 5. The CDR3 loop is CASSPTGSAKNIQYF. The CDR3, as DNA: TGTGCCAGCAGTCCGACAGGGTCGGCCAAAAACATTCAGTACTTC.

This clonotype has at least ten counts. This sequence joins TRBV5-1 and TRBJ2-7; 9 positions match TRBD1. The trim removed 5 bases at V and 4 bases at J, leaving 13 bases unmatched. The CDR3 is 16 residues long. Germline assignment: CDR1 SGHRS and CDR2 YFSETQ. The CDR3 region is CASSLIGQGSLYEQYF. DNA for the CDR3: TGCGCCAGCAGTCTGATCGGACAGGGGAGTCTGTACGAGCAGTACTTC. The whole variable domain, remainder taken from reference TRBV5-1 and TRBJ2-7, is KAGVTQTPRYLIKTRGQQVTLSCSPISGHRSVSWYQQTPGQGLQFLFEYFSETQRNKGNFPGRFSGRQFSNSRSEMNVSTLELGDSALYLCASSLIGQGSLYEQYFGPGTRLTVT.

The gene calls are TRBV7-2 and TRBJ2-3; TRBD1 is a possible D gene (6 bases). This CDR3 is 17 amino acids long. V gave up 4 bases and J gave up 5 bases, with 22 bases separating them. In germline, CDR1 is SGHTA, CDR2 FQGNSA. CDR3 nucleotides: TGTGCCAGCAGCTCTACCCGGACAGTCTCTCGTGGAGATACGCAGTATTTT. It encodes CASSSTRTVSRGDTQYF.

This chain joins TRBV6-1 and TRBJ2-5; D call uncertain. Germline loops: CDR1 MNHNS, CDR2 SASEGT. V dropped 4 bases and J dropped 4 bases, with 10 bases sitting between them. The CDR3 loop spans 13 amino acids. The CDR3 sequence: CASSVGQLETQYF. The DNA of the CDR3 is TGTGCCAGCAGTGTCGGGCAGTTAGAGACCCAGTACTTC.

V usage is TRBV20-1 and J usage is TRBJ1-5; D is undetermined. The CDR3 is 14 amino acids. V dropped 5 bases and J dropped 7 bases, with 18 bases sitting between them. Germline V lookup: CDR1 DFQATT, CDR2 SNEGSKA (reference sequence). Here the CDR3 DNA reads TGCAGTGCTGCGGAACAAGGGAAGAACCAGCCCCAGCATTTT. Translating gives CSAAEQGKNQPQHF.

In this sample, this clonotype turned up a few times. This chain connects TRBV5-6 to TRBJ2-7, with D possibly TRBD2 on 7 matching bases. This CDR3 region has 13 residues. Trimming cost V 1 base and J 10 bases, with 15 bases left between them. Germline V gene sequence: CDR1 SGHDT, CDR2 YYEEEE. The CDR3 reads CASSLSQGGGQYF. Here the CDR3 DNA reads TGTGCCAGCAGCTTGAGCCAGGGAGGGGGACAGTACTTC.

This clonotype was counted only a few times. V is TRBV7-9 and J is TRBJ2-5; no definite D call. With 4 bases removed from V and 2 bases from J, the gap between germline ends came to 8 bases. The CDR3 sequence is 13 residues long. CDR1 is SEHNR, CDR2 FQNEAQ, per germline (reference sequence). The DNA of the CDR3 is TGTGCCAGCAGCTGGGTGACTCAAGAGACCCAGTACTTC. This gives the protein CASSWVTQETQYF.

The chain uses TRBV9 and TRBJ2-7; 8 nucleotides line up with TRBD1. This CDR3 contains 14 residues. Germline V gene lookup returns CDR1 SGDLS and CDR2 YYNGEE. V shed 7 bases and J 5 bases; nucleotides not matched to a gene: 11. The CDR3 loop reads CASGPWYRGDEQYF. The CDR3 DNA is TGTGCCAGCGGCCCCTGGTACAGGGGGGACGAGCAGTACTTC. Complete variable domain (other parts from reference TRBV9 and TRBJ2-7): DSGVTQTPKHLITATGQRVTLRCSPRSGDLSVYWYQQSLDQGLQFLIQYYNGEERAKGNILERFSAQQFPDLHSELNLSSLELGDSALYFCASGPWYRGDEQYFGPGTRLTVT.

The chain combines TRBV12-3 or TRBV12-4 with TRBJ1-3, with TRBD1 identical over 7 bases. V shed 8 bases and J 4 bases; nucleotides not matched to a gene: 5. The CDR3 runs to 13 residues. CDR3 in DNA: TGTGCCAGCGAAACAGGGGTCGGAAACACCATATATTTT. It is translated as CASETGVGNTIYF.

The chain carries TRBV7-2 and TRBJ1-2; D is ambiguous. V was shortened by 6 bases and J by 4 bases, with 15 bases between the two germline ends. The CDR3 runs to 14 residues. From germline, CDR1 is SGHTA and CDR2 FQGNSA. CDR3 region: CASRLKVQSYGYTF. The CDR3 DNA sequence: TGTGCCAGCAGATTAAAAGTACAGAGCTATGGCTACACCTTC.

This clonotype occurred many times. J is TRBJ1-4 and V is TRBV5-1; no clear D. CDR3 length: 13 residues. CDR1 and CDR2 from the germline V gene are SGHRS and YFSETQ. Trimming took 2 bases from V and 8 from J, leaving 10 bases between them. CDR3 nucleotide sequence: TGCGCCAGCAGCTTTCGGCCAGCCGAAAAACTGTTTTTT. The encoded protein is CASSFRPAEKLFF.

The V and J genes are TRBV7-3 and TRBJ2-5, with TRBD1 as a possible D gene (6 bases). Germline V gene data show CDR1 as SGHTA and CDR2 as FQGTGA. The CDR3 length is 15 residues. With 0 bases removed from V and 5 bases from J, the gap between germline ends came to 13 bases. The DNA of the CDR3 is TGTGCCAGCAGCTTAACGGGGGCCCCTCTTGAGACCCAGTACTTC. Translation gives CASSLTGAPLETQYF.

This clonotype has more than one count but fewer than ten. The J gene is TRBJ2-1, the V gene TRBV5-1, with 7 bases aligning to TRBD1. This CDR3 has 15 amino acids. The V segment lost 0 bases and the J segment 7 bases; nucleotides outside the gene matches: 7. The germline V gene has CDR1 SGHRS and CDR2 YFSETQ. CDR3: CASSLVPGQENEQFF. The CDR3 DNA reads TGCGCCAGCAGCTTGGTTCCTGGACAGGAGAATGAGCAGTTCTTC.

This clonotype turned up a few times. The rearrangement joins TRBV12-3 or TRBV12-4 to TRBJ2-1; D is undetermined. The CDR3 loop spans 15 amino acids. The V end lost 3 bases, the J end lost 0 bases, and 9 bases lay between the germline ends. CDR3 region: CASSLLRSSYNEQFF. As DNA, the CDR3 is TGTGCCAGCAGTTTGCTGCGGAGCTCCTACAATGAGCAGTTCTTC.

V is TRBV6-5 and J is TRBJ1-1, with a possible D match to TRBD1 (5 bases). Trimming took 2 bases from V and 1 from J, leaving 8 bases between them. Germline V gives CDR1 MNHEY, CDR2 SVGAGI. The CDR3 totals 14 residues. This chain's CDR3 is CASSYGDRNTEAFF. CDR3 DNA: TGTGCCAGCAGTTACGGAGACAGGAACACTGAAGCTTTCTTT.

This clonotype was counted only a few times. The chain employs TRBV7-2 and TRBJ1-2, with 7 bases aligning to TRBD1. CDR3 length: 13 residues. V lost 3 bases and J lost 6; bases outside the gene matches: 4. The germline V gene has CDR1 SGHTA and CDR2 FQGNSA. As DNA, the CDR3 is TGTGCCAGCAGCTTGACAGGGCAGCATGGCTACACCTTC. This sequence encodes CASSLTGQHGYTF.

In this sample, this clonotype turned up once. This may be a read error, as it is one base from a much larger clone. The chain couples TRBV12-3 or TRBV12-4 to TRBJ2-1; 9 bases agree with TRBD2. This CDR3 has 15 residues. CDR3 nucleotides: TGTGTCAGCAGTTTTAGCGGGGGACCCTACAATGAGCAGTTCTTC. Its translation is CVSSFSGGPYNEQFF.

This clonotype was observed at least ten times. V and J are TRBV7-9 and TRBJ2-7; 12 nucleotides align to TRBD1. The CDR3 spans 15 residues. The trim removed 5 bases at V and 7 bases at J, leaving 9 bases unmatched. CDR1 is SEHNR, CDR2 FQNEAQ, per germline (reference sequence). The CDR3 here is CASSPGTGGDGEQYF. The CDR3 coding sequence is TGTGCCAGCAGCCCCGGGACAGGGGGCGATGGGGAGCAGTACTTC. Full variable domain (missing parts from reference TRBV7-9 and TRBJ2-7): DTGVSQNPRHKITKRGQNVTFRCDPISEHNRLYWYRQTLGQGPEFLTYFQNEAQLEKSRLLSDRFSAERPKGSFSTLEIQRTEQGDSAMYLCASSPGTGGDGEQYFGPGTRLTVT.

Only a few counts were recorded for this clonotype. The rearrangement links TRBV5-1 to TRBJ1-1; 10 bases are a match to TRBD1. This CDR3 contains 15 residues. CDR1 SGHRS and CDR2 YFSETQ come from the germline V gene. With 2 bases clipped from V and 4 bases from J, the junction kept 5 bases outside the gene matches. The CDR3 region is CASSLRQGARTEAFF. The CDR3 DNA sequence: TGCGCCAGCAGCTTAAGACAGGGGGCACGCACTGAAGCTTTCTTT.

This clonotype was seen more than once but under ten times. The rearrangement joins TRBV20-1 to TRBJ2-3, with TRBD2 identical over 10 bases. The trim removed 5 bases at V and 4 bases at J, leaving 6 bases unmatched. Looked up from germline, CDR1 is DFQATT and CDR2 is SNEGSKA (reference sequence). The CDR3 runs 14 residues. The CDR3 loop is CSAGAAGGPDTQYF. DNA of the CDR3: TGCAGTGCTGGCGCAGCGGGGGGGCCAGATACGCAGTATTTT.

This clonotype showed up just a few times. The chain links TRBV7-2 to TRBJ2-7; no reliable D call. The CDR3 length is 13 residues. V shed 5 bases and J shed 7 bases, with 15 bases lying between them. CDR1 SGHTA and CDR2 FQGNSA come from the germline V gene. As DNA, the CDR3 is TGTGCCAGCAGCCTACGCTCAGTTCGGGAGCAGTACTTC. Translating it yields CASSLRSVREQYF.

This clonotype was detected ten times or more. This chain uses TRBV6-5 with TRBJ2-7; 7 bases map to TRBD2. After removal of 6 bases from V and 3 bases from J, the junction contained 14 bases not matched to a gene. Germline V lookup: CDR1 MNHEY, CDR2 SVGAGI. The CDR3 has 16 residues. The CDR3 DNA is TGTGCCAGCAGACCTGGGGGAGGGACCCGCATCTACGAGCAGTACTTC. As protein: CASRPGGGTRIYEQYF.

This clonotype was counted many times. V gene TRBV6-5 combines with J gene TRBJ1-5; the D gene is possibly TRBD1 (5 bases). The CDR3 is 13 residues long. V lost 5 bases and J 5 bases, leaving 10 bases between the germline ends. The germline gives CDR1 MNHEY, CDR2 SVGAGI. The CDR3: CASSGHNDQPQHF. Written as DNA, the CDR3 is TGTGCCAGCAGTGGACACAATGATCAGCCCCAGCATTTT.

This clonotype was observed a single time. This sequence may be a read error, since a much larger clone differs from it by one base. V usage is TRBV11-1 and J usage is TRBJ2-7; 7 positions match TRBD2. V shed 7 bases, J shed 3 bases, and the junction held 6 bases outside the gene matches. The germline gives CDR1 SGHAT, CDR2 FQDESV (reference sequence). This CDR3 has 13 amino acids. CDR3 protein: CASTFASGYEQYF. CDR3 DNA: TGTGCCAGCACCTTCGCTAGCGGCTACGAGCAGTACTTC.

This clonotype was counted between two and nine times. CDR3 sequence (DNA): TGTGCCAGCAGCGTACAGGGCCAAGAGACCCAGTACTTC. Translated: CASSVQGQETQYF. This sequence joins TRBV9 and TRBJ2-5; possibly TRBD1 for D (5 bases). The V and J ends lost 1 base and 1 base respectively, with 5 bases between them. Germline CDR1 and CDR2: SGDLS and YYNGEE. The CDR3 spans 13 residues.

This clonotype was detected many times. The chain recombines TRBV20-1 with TRBJ1-2; no reliable D call. Germline V gives CDR1 DFQATT, CDR2 SNEGSKA (reference sequence). This CDR3 spans 15 amino acids. Deletions cut 5 bases from V and 0 bases from J, with 16 bases between. CDR3 in amino acids: CSAPRTAQANYGYTF. CDR3 nucleotide sequence: TGCAGTGCTCCCAGGACCGCCCAGGCTAACTATGGCTACACCTTC.

This clonotype was detected ten times or more. The chain recombines TRBV5-1 with TRBJ2-2; TRBD1 agrees at 10 bases. From germline, CDR1 is SGHRS and CDR2 YFSETQ. The CDR3 has 17 amino acids. J gave up 5 bases and V 6 bases, and 13 bases lay outside the gene matches. CDR3 DNA sequence: TGCGCCAGCACCGATTGGACAGGGGGGTCTATGACCGGGGAGCTGTTTTTT. Translated: CASTDWTGGSMTGELFF.

As for this clonotype: The CDR3 does not end in the conserved phenylalanine or tryptophan, so this is likely a read error. This chain links TRBV6-1 with TRBJ1-1; D call uncertain. Germline-derived CDR1 and CDR2 are MNHNS and SASEGT. The CDR3 loop spans 14 amino acids. The germline V and J ends were trimmed by 4 bases and 1 base, with 10 bases remaining between them. The CDR3 DNA sequence: TGTGCCAGCAGTGCTCGTTCACAGAACACTGAAGCTTTCTCT. Its translation is CASSARSQNTEAFS.

This clonotype was counted ten times or more. The V gene is TRBV7-8, the J gene TRBJ1-1, with 7 positions matching TRBD1. V lost 4 bases to trimming and J lost 4 bases; unmatched junction nucleotides: 6. The CDR3 covers 14 residues. CDR1 is SGHVS and CDR2 is FQNEAQ in the germline V gene. The CDR3 DNA reads as TGTGCCAGCAGCTCCCGACAGGGTCGCACTGAAGCTTTCTTT. It is translated as CASSSRQGRTEAFF. Looking up the rest from reference TRBV7-8 and TRBJ1-1 gives the full variable domain: GAGVSQSPRYKVAKRGQDVALRCDPISGHVSLFWYQQALGQGPEFLTYFQNEAQLDKSGLPSDRFFAERPEGSVSTLKIQRTQQEDSAVYLCASSSRQGRTEAFFGQGTRLTVV.